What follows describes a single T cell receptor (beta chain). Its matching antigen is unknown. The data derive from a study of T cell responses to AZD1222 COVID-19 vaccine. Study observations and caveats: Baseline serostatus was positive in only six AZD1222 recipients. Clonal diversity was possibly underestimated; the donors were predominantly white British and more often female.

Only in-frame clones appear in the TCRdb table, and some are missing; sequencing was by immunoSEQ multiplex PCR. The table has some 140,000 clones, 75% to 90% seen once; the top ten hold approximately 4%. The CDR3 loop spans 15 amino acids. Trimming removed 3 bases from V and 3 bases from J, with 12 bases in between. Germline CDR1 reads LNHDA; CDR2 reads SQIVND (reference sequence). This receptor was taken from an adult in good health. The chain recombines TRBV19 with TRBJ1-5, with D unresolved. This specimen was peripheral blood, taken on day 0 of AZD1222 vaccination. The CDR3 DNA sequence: TGTGCCAGTAGTATTAGGTTAGATTCCAATCAGCCCCAGCATTTT. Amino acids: CASSIRLDSNQPQHF.